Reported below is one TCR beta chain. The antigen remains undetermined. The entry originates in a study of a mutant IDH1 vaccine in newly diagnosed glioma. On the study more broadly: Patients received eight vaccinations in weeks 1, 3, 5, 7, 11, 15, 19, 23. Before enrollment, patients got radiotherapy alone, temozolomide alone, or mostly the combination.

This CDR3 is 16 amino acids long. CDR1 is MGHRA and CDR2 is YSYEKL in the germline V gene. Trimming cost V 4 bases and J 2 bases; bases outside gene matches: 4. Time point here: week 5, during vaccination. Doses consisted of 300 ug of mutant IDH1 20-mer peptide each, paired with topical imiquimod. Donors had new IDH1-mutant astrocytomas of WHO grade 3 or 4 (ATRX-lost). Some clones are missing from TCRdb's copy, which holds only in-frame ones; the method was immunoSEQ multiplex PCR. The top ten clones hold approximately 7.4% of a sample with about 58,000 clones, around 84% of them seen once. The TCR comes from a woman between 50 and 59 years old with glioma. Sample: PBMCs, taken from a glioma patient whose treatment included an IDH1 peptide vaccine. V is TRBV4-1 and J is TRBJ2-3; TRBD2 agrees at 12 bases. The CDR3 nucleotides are TGCGCCAGCAGCCCTAGCGGGGGGGCTCTCACAGATACGCAGTATTTT. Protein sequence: CASSPSGGALTDTQYF.